The 29 T cell receptor beta chains presented below share a single source sample, sequenced in a study of cytomegalovirus exposure and HLA in healthy donors (dated by TCRdb to about 2017). The protocol used for the library was the immunoSEQ multiplex PCR assay. TCRdb obtained this table from immuneACCESS and retained in-frame rearrangements with V and J assigned. These tables miss some clones; where compared with another copy, unresolved V genes account for less than half of the shortfall, and the remainder is unexplained. The sample table contains under 400,000 clones; only one count was recorded for roughly 89% of them. The ten largest clones represent approximately 0.86% of the sample. Sequencing used PBMCs. The source of these receptors is a woman aged 18-29 years in good health and CMV-seronegative.

The rearrangement links TRBV7-8 to TRBJ1-1; D is perhaps TRBD1 (5 bases). V was clipped by 5 bases and J by 0 bases, with 16 bases between them. This CDR3 spans 16 amino acids. Germline assignment: CDR1 SGHVS and CDR2 FQNEAQ. For the CDR3, the DNA is TGTGCCAGCAGCGCCCGCATCCAGGGCATGAACACTGAAGCTTTCTTT. As protein: CASSARIQGMNTEAFF.

On this clone itself: The same CDR3 arises from other DNA sequences in this sample as well. The V call is TRBV18, the J call TRBJ2-7; tentatively, D is TRBD1 (6 bases). This CDR3 spans 13 amino acids. Germline-derived CDR1 and CDR2 are KGHSH and LQKENI. Trimming removed 3 bases at V and 1 base at J, with 7 bases between. This CDR3 reads CASSPDSSYEQYF. CDR3 sequence (DNA): TGTGCCAGCTCACCGGACAGTTCCTACGAGCAGTACTTC.

The chain is built from TRBV7-9 and TRBJ2-6, with D perhaps matching TRBD1 (5 bases). Germline V lookup: CDR1 SEHNR, CDR2 FQNEAQ (reference sequence). This CDR3 is built from 15 residues. The V and J ends lost 5 bases and 3 bases respectively, with 11 bases between them. The CDR3 sequence: CASSKQGSGANVLTF. The CDR3 bases are TGTGCCAGCAGCAAGCAGGGTAGTGGGGCCAACGTCCTGACTTTC. Drawing the rest from reference TRBV7-9 and TRBJ2-6, the complete variable domain is DTGVSQNPRHKITKRGQNVTFRCDPISEHNRLYWYRQTLGQGPEFLTYFQNEAQLEKSRLLSDRFSAERPKGSFSTLEIQRTEQGDSAMYLCASSKQGSGANVLTFGAGSRLTVL.

The rearrangement joins TRBV6-1 to TRBJ2-3; D is possibly TRBD1 (5 bases). From germline, CDR1 is MNHNS and CDR2 SASEGT. This CDR3 spans 14 amino acids. The V and J ends lost 3 bases and 3 bases respectively, with 10 bases between them. CDR3: CASSDRGRTDTQYF. In DNA, the CDR3 is TGTGCCAGCAGTGATAGGGGCAGGACAGATACGCAGTATTTT.

The chain is built from TRBV19 and TRBJ1-2; 8 nucleotides line up with TRBD1. V lost 3 bases, J lost 6 bases, and 6 bases stayed unmatched. The CDR3 has 14 residues. Per germline, CDR1 LNHDA and CDR2 SQIVND (reference sequence). The CDR3 DNA follows: TGTGCCAGTAGTATTGACAGGGGCTGGAATGGCTACACCTTC. Amino acids: CASSIDRGWNGYTF.

V and J are TRBV27 and TRBJ2-3; D may be TRBD2 (5 bases). Trimming took off 7 bases at V and 0 bases at J, with 8 bases between the two ends. The CDR3 loop spans 13 amino acids. Germline CDR1 MNHEY, CDR2 SMNVEV (reference sequence). In DNA, the CDR3 is TGTGCCAGCATCCAGCGGAGCACAGATACGCAGTATTTT. Its protein product is CASIQRSTDTQYF.

The rearrangement uses TRBV4-2 and TRBJ1-3, with D unresolved. Between the trimmed V and J ends, which lost 1 base and 0 bases, there was a span of 7 bases. The CDR3 is 15 amino acids. CDR1 and CDR2 (germline): LGHNA, YNFKEQ. The DNA of the CDR3 is TGTGCCAGCAGCCAAGTTCGAGGCTCTGGAAACACCATATATTTT. Its translation: CASSQVRGSGNTIYF.

V is TRBV5-8 and J is TRBJ2-1, with 7 bases identical to TRBD2. CDR3 length: 15 residues. Losses at the gene ends were 1 base for V and 7 bases for J; bases not matched to a gene: 8. Germline V CDR1 and CDR2: SGHTS, YDEGEE. The CDR3: CASSLHSGNRNEQFF. DNA for the CDR3: TGTGCCAGCAGCTTGCACAGCGGGAATAGGAATGAGCAGTTCTTC.

J is TRBJ1-2 and V is TRBV9; 12 positions match TRBD1. The CDR3 consists of 17 residues. V was clipped by 4 bases and J by 5 bases; unmatched bases: 12. From germline, CDR1 is SGDLS and CDR2 YYNGEE. The CDR3 region has the DNA TGTGCCAGCAGCTCCCCTCGGGACAGGGGGCGATTTTATGGCTACACCTTC. Amino acids: CASSSPRDRGRFYGYTF.

The rearrangement joins TRBV6-1 to TRBJ2-3; the match to TRBD1 covers 7 bases. Germline loops: CDR1 MNHNS, CDR2 SASEGT. V lost 3 bases, J lost 4 bases, and 4 bases stayed unmatched. The CDR3 sequence is 14 residues long. The CDR3 is CASSDRGMPDTQYF. CDR3 DNA: TGTGCCAGCAGTGACAGGGGGATGCCAGATACGCAGTATTTT.

The chain employs TRBV28 and TRBJ1-2; 8 nucleotides line up with TRBD1. The CDR3 length is 12 residues. The germline V gene encodes CDR1 MDHEN and CDR2 SYDVKM. V was pared by 8 bases and J by 7 bases, with 6 bases of the junction left unmatched. In DNA form, the CDR3 reads TGTGCCAGCCACCCAGGGGGCGGTGGCTACACCTTC. Its protein product is CASHPGGGGYTF.

J is TRBJ2-7 and V is TRBV5-1; 13 bases line up with TRBD2. Germline V gives CDR1 SGHRS, CDR2 YFSETQ. The junction had 7 bases not matched to a gene; V was cut back by 4 bases and J by 6 bases. The CDR3 totals 15 residues. CDR3 DNA: TGCGCCAGCAGCCAAGCGACTAGCGGGAGGTCCGAGCAGTACTTC. Protein: CASSQATSGRSEQYF.

This clone was observed a handful of times. This CDR3 is also generated by other DNA sequences in the sample. This chain connects TRBV27 to TRBJ2-1; 8 nucleotides match TRBD1. The V gene's germline CDR1 is MNHEY and CDR2 SMNVEV (reference sequence). After removal of 5 bases from V and 4 bases from J, the junction contained 10 bases not matched to a gene. The length of the CDR3 is 16 residues. For the CDR3, the DNA is TGTGCCAGCAGTCTGACCGGACAGGGAGTTTACAATGAGCAGTTCTTC. Its translation: CASSLTGQGVYNEQFF.

This chain joins TRBV28 and TRBJ2-3; perhaps TRBD2 as D (6 bases). Trimming took off 2 bases at V and 2 bases at J, with 11 bases between the two ends. Germline CDR1 reads MDHEN; CDR2 reads SYDVKM. The CDR3 runs 15 residues. CDR3 residues: CASSLRASDTDTQYF. The CDR3, as DNA: TGTGCCAGCAGTTTAAGGGCTAGCGACACAGATACGCAGTATTTT.

This chain uses TRBV4-1 with TRBJ1-2, with D possibly matching TRBD1 (6 bases). V was clipped by 1 base and J by 0 bases, with 6 bases between them. The germline V gene encodes CDR1 MGHRA and CDR2 YSYEKL. This CDR3 spans 14 amino acids. The CDR3 region is CASSQGTANYGYTF. DNA for the CDR3: TGCGCCAGCAGCCAAGGGACAGCTAACTATGGCTACACCTTC.

The rearrangement uses TRBV6-5 and TRBJ2-2; 11 bases are a match to TRBD2. CDR3 length: 15 amino acids. Germline CDR1 and CDR2: MNHEY and SVGAGI. Trimming at V came to 6 bases and at J to 4 bases, leaving 4 bases not matched to a gene. The CDR3, as DNA: TGTGCCAGCAGCCATAGCGGGGGGGTCACCGGGGAGCTGTTTTTT. Translation gives CASSHSGGVTGELFF.

The chain carries TRBV28 and TRBJ1-3; 10 bases map to TRBD1. Germline loops: CDR1 MDHEN, CDR2 SYDVKM. The V segment lost 6 bases and the J segment 4 bases; nucleotides outside the gene matches: 9. The CDR3 totals 16 residues. CDR3 in amino acids: CASSPTGGAQGNTIYF. CDR3 in DNA: TGTGCCAGCAGCCCGACAGGGGGCGCCCAGGGAAACACCATATATTTT.

CDR3 DNA sequence: TGTGCCAGCAGATCTGGGACAGATTATACGCAGTATTTT. Encoded protein: CASRSGTDYTQYF. The V call is TRBV28, the J call TRBJ2-3; TRBD1 aligns across 7 bases. Per the germline V gene, CDR1 is MDHEN and CDR2 is SYDVKM. The V gene end was trimmed by 6 bases and the J gene end by 7 bases; junction bases not matched to a gene: 7. The CDR3 consists of 13 residues.

V and J are TRBV27 and TRBJ2-6; D is ambiguous. V was clipped by 7 bases and J by 0 bases, with 13 bases between them. CDR1 MNHEY and CDR2 SMNVEV come from the germline V gene (reference sequence). The CDR3 extends over 16 amino acids. CDR3 in DNA: TGTGCCAGCATGTCGGCAGGCCCCTCTGGGGCCAACGTCCTGACTTTC. Residues: CASMSAGPSGANVLTF.

The V and J genes are TRBV27 and TRBJ2-1; a weak D match, TRBD2 (6 bases). This CDR3 is 14 amino acids long. Germline V gene lookup returns CDR1 MNHEY and CDR2 SMNVEV (reference sequence). V lost 6 bases and J 4 bases, leaving 13 bases between the germline ends. Here the CDR3 reads CASRTGLLYNEQFF. The CDR3 region has the DNA TGTGCCAGCAGGACGGGACTTCTATACAATGAGCAGTTCTTC.

V usage is TRBV28 and J usage is TRBJ1-1, with D perhaps TRBD1 (6 bases). The V gene lost 3 bases and the J gene lost 0 bases, with 8 bases spanning the gap. The CDR3 has 14 residues. CDR1 MDHEN and CDR2 SYDVKM come from the germline V gene. The CDR3 region has the DNA TGTGCCAGCAGTTTGGGGACATTGAACACTGAAGCTTTCTTT. This gives the protein CASSLGTLNTEAFF.

The genes are TRBV7-2 and TRBJ2-3; D gene ambiguous. Looked up from germline, CDR1 is SGHTA and CDR2 is FQGNSA. The germline V and J ends were trimmed by 4 bases and 5 bases, with 10 bases remaining between them. The CDR3 is 13 amino acids. In DNA, the CDR3 is TGTGCCAGCAGCTCGTCCCGCGGAGATACGCAGTATTTT. Amino acids: CASSSSRGDTQYF.

The V and J genes are TRBV13 and TRBJ2-4; 7 nucleotides agree with TRBD1. V lost 0 bases and J lost 3; bases outside the gene matches: 5. This CDR3 contains 16 residues. Germline lookup yields CDR1 PRHDT and CDR2 FYEKMQ (reference sequence). The CDR3: CASSLGTGLSKNIQYF. The CDR3 DNA is TGTGCCAGCAGCTTAGGGACAGGGCTAAGCAAAAACATTCAGTACTTC.

CDR3 bases: TGTGCCAGCAGGGACAGCAATAGCAATCAGCCCCAGCATTTT. It encodes CASRDSNSNQPQHF. The chain uses TRBV6-5 and TRBJ1-5; tentatively, D is TRBD1 (6 bases). Germline CDR1 and CDR2: MNHEY and SVGAGI. This CDR3 has 14 amino acids. V shed 6 bases and J shed 0 bases, with 9 bases lying between them.

With respect to this clone: This same CDR3 is encoded by further DNA sequences in the sample. The CDR3 DNA sequence: TGCGCCAGCAGAACTAGCGGGAGCTCCTACAATGAGCAGTTCTTC. It specifies CASRTSGSSYNEQFF. The genes are TRBV5-1 and TRBJ2-1; 11 nucleotides agree with TRBD2. Per the germline V gene, CDR1 is SGHRS and CDR2 is YFSETQ. This CDR3 has 15 residues. V was pared by 5 bases and J by 0 bases, with 1 base of the junction left unmatched.

The chain carries TRBV6-1 and TRBJ2-7, with 13 nucleotides matching TRBD2. The CDR3 has 15 amino acids. The germline gives CDR1 MNHNS, CDR2 SASEGT. V lost 3 bases to trimming and J lost 4 bases; unmatched junction nucleotides: 3. The CDR3 spells CASSDWGLAGYEQYF. In DNA form, the CDR3 reads TGTGCCAGCAGTGACTGGGGACTAGCGGGGTACGAGCAGTACTTC.

This sequence joins TRBV19 and TRBJ2-5; D call uncertain. The CDR3 runs 13 residues. V lost 4 bases and J lost 1, with 7 bases in between. CDR1 is LNHDA, CDR2 SQIVND, per germline (reference sequence). CDR3 sequence: CASSKTFQETQYF. The CDR3 DNA reads TGTGCCAGTAGTAAGACATTCCAAGAGACCCAGTACTTC.

The chain links TRBV2 to TRBJ2-1; 8 nucleotides line up with TRBD1. Germline V gene data show CDR1 as SNHLY and CDR2 as FYNNEI. This CDR3 region has 16 residues. With 6 bases clipped from V and 7 bases from J, the junction kept 14 bases outside the gene matches. The CDR3 here is CASSREAAGGWNEQFF. The CDR3 DNA follows: TGTGCCAGCAGCCGAGAGGCGGCAGGGGGCTGGAATGAGCAGTTCTTC.

The chain employs TRBV29-1 and TRBJ2-1, with 11 bases identical to TRBD2. CDR1 SQVTM and CDR2 ANQGSEA come from the germline V gene. The V gene end was trimmed by 1 base and the J gene end by 12 bases; junction bases not matched to a gene: 5. The CDR3 runs 13 residues. The CDR3 here is CSVEASGGSGQFF. CDR3 in DNA: TGCAGCGTTGAAGCTAGCGGGGGGAGTGGGCAGTTCTTC.